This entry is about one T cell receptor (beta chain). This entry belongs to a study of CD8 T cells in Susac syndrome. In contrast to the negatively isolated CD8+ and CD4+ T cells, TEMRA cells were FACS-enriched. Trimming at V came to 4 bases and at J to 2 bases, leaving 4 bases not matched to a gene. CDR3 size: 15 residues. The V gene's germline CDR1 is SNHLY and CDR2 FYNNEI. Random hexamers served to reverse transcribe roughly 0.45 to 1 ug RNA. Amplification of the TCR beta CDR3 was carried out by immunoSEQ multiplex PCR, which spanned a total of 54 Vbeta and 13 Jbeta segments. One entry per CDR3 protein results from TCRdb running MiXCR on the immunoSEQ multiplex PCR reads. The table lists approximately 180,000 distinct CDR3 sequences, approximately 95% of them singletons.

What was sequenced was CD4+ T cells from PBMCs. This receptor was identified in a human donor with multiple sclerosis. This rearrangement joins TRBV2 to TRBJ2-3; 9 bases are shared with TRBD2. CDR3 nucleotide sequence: TGTGCCAGCAGTGGGCTAGCGGGGATCACAGATACGCAGTATTTT. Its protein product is CASSGLAGITDTQYF. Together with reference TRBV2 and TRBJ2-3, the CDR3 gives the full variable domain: EPEVTQTPSHQVTQMGQEVILRCVPISNHLYFYWYRQILGQKVEFLVSFYNNEISEKSEIFDDQFSVERPDGSNFTLKIRSTKLEDSAMYFCASSGLAGITDTQYFGPGTRLTVL.